One sample yielded the 26 T cell receptor beta chains listed below, sequenced in a study of blood T cells in healthy people across ages. With a J-beta primer mix and a sample-barcoded 5' primer, a second PCR ran 7 to 11 cycles. TCRdb fed the 5' RACE reads into MiXCR, producing one record per CDR3 protein. The table has fewer than 800,000 distinct CDR3 sequences, around 25% seen once. This sample also appeared in a second study, on T cells of mothers and their children.

Material: blood. The receptors shown here come from a boy younger than 18 in good health.

The sample holds a few counts of this clonotype. The chain joins TRBV7-3 to TRBJ2-2; D remains unclear. The germline V gene has CDR1 SGHTA and CDR2 FQGTGA. The CDR3 covers 13 residues. Trimming stripped 2 bases from V and 6 bases from J, with 7 bases between. The CDR3 DNA sequence: TGTGCCAGCAGCTTATATGGGGCCGGGGAGCTGTTTTTT. Protein product: CASSLYGAGELFF. Full variable domain (rest looked up from reference TRBV7-3 and TRBJ2-2): GAGVSQTPSNKVTEKGKYVELRCDPISGHTALYWYRQSLGQGPEFLIYFQGTGAADDSGLPNDRFFAVRPEGSVSTLKIQRTERGDSAVYLCASSLYGAGELFFGEGSRLTVL.

The V gene is TRBV24-1, the J gene TRBJ2-3, with 9 bases fitting TRBD1. The CDR3 is 12 amino acids. Germline V CDR1 and CDR2: KGHDR, SFDVKD. V gave up 9 bases and J gave up 3 bases; unmatched junction bases: 0. In nucleotides, the CDR3 is TGTGCCACCGGACAGGGGACAGATACGCAGTATTTT. This codes for CATGQGTDTQYF.

This clonotype has more than one count but fewer than ten. The CDR3 DNA is TGCAGCGTTTACAGTGACCCAGAGGAGCAGTACTTC. It yields the protein CSVYSDPEEQYF. This sequence joins TRBV29-1 and TRBJ2-7, with unresolved D. CDR1 and CDR2 from the germline V gene are SQVTM and ANQGSEA. V was shortened by 5 bases and J by 7 bases, with 15 bases between the two germline ends. The length of the CDR3 is 12 residues.

The chain employs TRBV28 and TRBJ2-7; no firm D call. Germline V CDR1 and CDR2: MDHEN, SYDVKM. The ends were cut back, 7 bases at V and 0 bases at J, with 16 bases in the middle. The CDR3 totals 15 residues. The CDR3 nucleotides are TGTGCCAGCACCTCCCCCGAGGTAGACTCCTACGAGCAGTACTTC. Translated: CASTSPEVDSYEQYF.

This rearrangement joins TRBV6-5 to TRBJ2-3; the D is unclear. CDR3 length equals 13 residues. Per the germline V gene, CDR1 is MNHEY and CDR2 is SVGAGI. The V and J ends lost 6 bases and 6 bases respectively, with 13 bases between them. As DNA, the CDR3 is TGTGCCAGCAGCCGCACCGCCTGGGATACGCAGTATTTT. It codes for CASSRTAWDTQYF.

The rearrangement uses TRBV4-2 and TRBJ1-4, with TRBD1 identical over 8 bases. The CDR3 consists of 12 residues. Germline lookup yields CDR1 LGHNA and CDR2 YNFKEQ. Trimming cost V 6 bases and J 8 bases; bases outside gene matches: 2. The CDR3 region is CASRGQAEKLFF. As DNA, the CDR3 is TGTGCCAGCAGGGGACAGGCAGAAAAACTGTTTTTT.

This clonotype was detected a few times. The rearrangement joins TRBV15 to TRBJ2-1; D unclear. Germline V gene sequence: CDR1 LNHNV, CDR2 YYDKDF (reference sequence). V was shortened by 5 bases and J by 12 bases, with 17 bases between the two germline ends. There are 13 residues in the CDR3. The CDR3 bases are TGTGCCACCAGCGGACCTAGAGCTGAACGGCAGTTCTTC. Residues: CATSGPRAERQFF.

This clonotype has more than one count but fewer than ten. J is TRBJ2-3 and V is TRBV11-1; 7 positions match TRBD2. V lost 8 bases and J lost 4; bases outside the gene matches: 9. CDR1 SGHAT and CDR2 FQDESV come from the germline V gene (reference sequence). CDR3 size: 14 residues. Written as DNA, the CDR3 is TGTGCCAGCGCTTCCCTTCGGGGGGCAGATACGCAGTATTTT. It specifies CASASLRGADTQYF.

CDR3 protein: CASSQDFSGNLQETQYF. CDR3 nucleotide sequence: TGTGCCAGCAGCCAAGATTTCAGCGGGAACCTCCAAGAGACCCAGTACTTC. This chain connects TRBV3-1 to TRBJ2-5, with TRBD2 matching over 7 bases. Trimming at V came to 0 bases and at J to 1 base, leaving 8 bases not matched to a gene. In germline, CDR1 is LGHDT, CDR2 YNNKEL (reference sequence). The CDR3 covers 17 residues.

The V and J genes are TRBV5-5 and TRBJ1-4; D perhaps matches TRBD1 (6 bases). Germline assignment: CDR1 SGHKS and CDR2 YYEKEE (reference sequence). This CDR3 has 15 amino acids. The V end was cut by 4 bases, the J end by 4 bases, with 14 bases between. The CDR3 sequence is CASSPRQDYNEKLFF. The CDR3 DNA sequence: TGTGCCAGCAGCCCCCGACAGGACTATAATGAAAAACTGTTTTTT.

The CDR3 DNA is TGCAGTGCTAGAGGAAACAGGGGGAACACTGAAGCTTTCTTT. This sequence encodes CSARGNRGNTEAFF. The chain combines TRBV20-1 with TRBJ1-1; TRBD1 agrees at 7 bases. V was pared by 1 base and J by 1 base, with 3 bases of the junction left unmatched. CDR1 is DFQATT, CDR2 SNEGSKA, per germline (reference sequence). The CDR3 spans 14 residues.

The chain carries TRBV7-6 and TRBJ2-7; D may be TRBD2 (5 bases). Germline CDR1 and CDR2: SGHVS and FNYEAQ. V lost 1 base, J lost 2 bases, and 12 bases lay in between. CDR3 length: 15 residues. The CDR3 spells CASSLDRTLTYEQYF. The CDR3 DNA reads TGTGCCAGCAGCTTAGACCGGACTTTAACCTACGAGCAGTACTTC. The full variable domain, completed using reference TRBV7-6 and TRBJ2-7, is GAGVSQSPRYKVTKRGQDVALRCDPISGHVSLYWYRQALGQGPEFLTYFNYEAQQDKSGLPNDRFSAERPEGSISTLTIQRTEQRDSAMYRCASSLDRTLTYEQYFGPGTRLTVT.

Only a few counts were recorded for this clonotype. The rearrangement joins TRBV7-9 to TRBJ2-3; D remains unclear. With 2 bases removed from V and 8 bases from J, the gap between germline ends came to 20 bases. Germline V gives CDR1 SEHNR, CDR2 FQNEAQ (reference sequence). The CDR3 runs to 16 residues. The CDR3: CASSLLEGPTDGTQYF. CDR3 bases: TGTGCCAGCAGCTTACTTGAAGGTCCCACTGACGGTACGCAGTATTTT. The full variable domain, in which reference TRBV7-9 and TRBJ2-3 provide the parts outside the CDR3, is DTGVSQNPRHKITKRGQNVTFRCDPISEHNRLYWYRQTLGQGPEFLTYFQNEAQLEKSRLLSDRFSAERPKGSFSTLEIQRTEQGDSAMYLCASSLLEGPTDGTQYFGPGTRLTVL.

The J gene is TRBJ2-5, the V gene TRBV5-4; a possible D gene is TRBD1 (6 bases). CDR1 SGHNT and CDR2 YYREEE come from the germline V gene (reference sequence). V lost 2 bases and J lost 5, with 13 bases in between. This CDR3 contains 14 residues. CDR3 region: CASSFLGAGETQYF. CDR3 in DNA: TGTGCCAGCAGCTTTTTGGGGGCAGGGGAGACCCAGTACTTC.

V is TRBV20-1 and J is TRBJ2-5; no reliable D call. The closer fit of TRBJ2-1 to the DNA end suggests the J call may be wrong. The CDR3 runs to 13 residues. Germline V gene sequence: CDR1 DFQATT, CDR2 SNEGSKA (reference sequence). CDR3 sequence reads: CSARHWQNNEQFF. As DNA, the CDR3 is TGCAGTGCCCGTCATTGGCAGAACAATGAGCAGTTCTTC.

This clonotype is a singleton in its sample. The genes are TRBV5-1 and TRBJ1-1, with a tentative D call TRBD1 (6 bases). This CDR3 is built from 14 residues. Trimming took off 2 bases at V and 5 bases at J, with 13 bases between the two ends. CDR1 and CDR2 from the germline V gene are SGHRS and YFSETQ. The CDR3 DNA is TGCGCCAGCAGCTTCTACAGGGAAGGGACTGAAGCTTTCTTT. As protein: CASSFYREGTEAFF.

This clonotype was seen a handful of times. This chain links TRBV4-2 with TRBJ2-1; D may be TRBD2 (6 bases). CDR1 and CDR2 from the germline V gene are LGHNA and YNFKEQ. V lost 3 bases, J lost 6 bases, and 18 bases lay in between. The CDR3 extends over 16 amino acids. CDR3: CASSHPGLSEGNEQFF. CDR3 in DNA: TGTGCCAGCAGCCACCCCGGACTATCAGAGGGCAATGAGCAGTTCTTC.

The chain couples TRBV10-3 to TRBJ2-5; weak D call: TRBD2 (6 bases). The J call may be in error: the DNA end matches TRBJ2-7 better. Germline V gene sequence: CDR1 ENHRY, CDR2 SYGVKD. This CDR3 spans 14 amino acids. The DNA for the CDR3 is TGTGCCATCGCCGGGACTGTCAACTCCTACGAGCAGTACTTC. Its protein product is CAIAGTVNSYEQYF.

The chain carries TRBV29-1 and TRBJ1-2; 9 bases are a match to TRBD1. Germline V gives CDR1 SQVTM, CDR2 ANQGSEA. V lost 4 bases to trimming and J lost 6 bases; unmatched junction nucleotides: 3. This CDR3 is 12 amino acids long. CDR3 in amino acids: CSVGTGVDGYTF. The DNA for the CDR3 is TGCAGCGTTGGGACAGGGGTAGATGGCTACACCTTC.

V usage is TRBV5-1 and J usage is TRBJ2-5; D possibly uses TRBD1 or TRBD2 (5 bases each). The V end lost 5 bases, the J end lost 1 base, and 12 bases lay between the germline ends. The CDR3 is 14 residues long. Per germline, CDR1 SGHRS and CDR2 YFSETQ. The CDR3 loop reads CASRMGVFQETQYF. CDR3 sequence (DNA): TGCGCCAGCAGGATGGGGGTTTTCCAAGAGACCCAGTACTTC.

The chain combines TRBV7-2 with TRBJ2-7; possibly TRBD1 for D (5 bases). The germline V gene encodes CDR1 SGHTA and CDR2 FQGNSA. V shed 4 bases and J shed 5 bases, with 18 bases lying between them. The CDR3 totals 15 residues. The CDR3 bases are TGTGCCAGCAGCTCGGCGCAGGGAAAGAGAAACGAGCAGTACTTC. Translating gives CASSSAQGKRNEQYF.

The V gene is TRBV29-1, the J gene TRBJ2-5, with D possibly being TRBD1 or TRBD2 (6 bases each). The CDR3 has 16 residues. Deletions cut 2 bases from V and 1 base from J, with 17 bases between. Germline values: CDR1 SQVTM, CDR2 ANQGSEA. In nucleotides, the CDR3 is TGCAGCGTTGAATCCGGGCTAGGGGGGATCCAAGAGACCCAGTACTTC. This encodes CSVESGLGGIQETQYF.

The rearrangement joins TRBV7-2 to TRBJ1-2; D perhaps matches TRBD1 (5 bases). Between the trimmed V and J ends, which lost 6 bases and 4 bases, there was a span of 12 bases. CDR1 SGHTA and CDR2 FQGNSA come from the germline V gene. CDR3 length equals 13 residues. The CDR3 protein is CASRTGGSYGYTF. Written as DNA, the CDR3 is TGTGCCAGCAGAACAGGAGGGAGCTATGGCTACACCTTC.

This chain joins TRBV12-3 or TRBV12-4 and TRBJ2-1, with 7 bases lining up with TRBD2. The CDR3 loop spans 12 amino acids. V shed 6 bases and J 9 bases; nucleotides not matched to a gene: 5. The CDR3 region is CASRVREFEQFF. The CDR3 DNA reads as TGTGCCAGCAGAGTGCGGGAGTTTGAGCAGTTCTTC.

A few counts support this clonotype. The gene calls are TRBV5-1 and TRBJ2-7; a possible D gene is TRBD1 (6 bases). Germline values: CDR1 SGHRS, CDR2 YFSETQ. Trimming stripped 4 bases from V and 0 bases from J, with 14 bases between. The CDR3 is 15 amino acids. This chain's CDR3 is CASSQGQISSYEQYF. In nucleotides, the CDR3 is TGCGCCAGCAGCCAGGGACAAATTAGCTCCTACGAGCAGTACTTC.

This clonotype was found a few times. The chain carries TRBV2 and TRBJ2-7; 7 nucleotides match TRBD1. Germline V gene data show CDR1 as SNHLY and CDR2 as FYNNEI. V was clipped by 6 bases and J by 1 base; unmatched bases: 3. The CDR3 runs to 13 residues. CDR3 sequence: CASRTGFSYEQYF. CDR3 nucleotides: TGTGCCAGCAGGACAGGGTTTTCCTACGAGCAGTACTTC.